One and the same sample provided the 15 T cell receptor beta chains below, sequenced in a study of cytomegalovirus exposure and HLA in healthy donors. Primers for the PCR totalled 60 Vbeta and 13 Jbeta. Profiled with immunoSEQ multiplex PCR; TCRdb holds only in-frame clones, not every one. This table has more than 150,000 clones, under 85% appearing once. What was sequenced was PBMCs. The source is a man in his fifties in good health and CMV-seronegative.

The gene calls are TRBV2 and TRBJ2-1; TRBD2 is a possible D gene (5 bases). The CDR3 is 15 residues long. Germline V gives CDR1 SNHLY, CDR2 FYNNEI. V was shortened by 7 bases and J by 3 bases, with 16 bases between the two germline ends. CDR3 nucleotides: TGTGCCAGCAAGGAGCGGTCTGGGAACTACAATGAGCAGTTCTTC. This translates into CASKERSGNYNEQFF.

The rearrangement uses TRBV6-1 and TRBJ2-5; no firm D call. The germline gives CDR1 MNHNS, CDR2 SASEGT. There are 11 residues in the CDR3. Trimming shortened V by 2 bases and J by 11 bases, and 9 bases separated the two germline ends. CDR3 DNA sequence: TGTGCCAGCAGTGAACCCACATTGCAGTACTTC. This sequence encodes CASSEPTLQYF.

V is TRBV5-1 and J is TRBJ1-1; D is uncertain. Germline CDR1 is SGHRS and CDR2 is YFSETQ. Trimming shortened V by 0 bases and J by 1 base, and 10 bases separated the two germline ends. This CDR3 has 15 amino acids. CDR3 in amino acids: CASSLGQIPNTEAFF. CDR3 DNA sequence: TGCGCCAGCAGCTTGGGGCAGATTCCGAACACTGAAGCTTTCTTT.

This chain links TRBV10-2 with TRBJ1-5; 8 positions agree with TRBD1. The length of the CDR3 is 13 residues. Looked up from germline, CDR1 is WSHSY and CDR2 is SAAADI. The ends lost 8 bases at V and 3 bases at J; junction bases unmatched: 3. In DNA form, the CDR3 reads TGCGCCAGCTCAGGGGGCTTCAATCAGCCCCAGCATTTT. It yields the protein CASSGGFNQPQHF.

The rearrangement uses TRBV10-3 and TRBJ2-1; D unresolved. Germline values: CDR1 ENHRY, CDR2 SYGVKD. V was shortened by 0 bases and J by 0 bases, with 12 bases between the two germline ends. The CDR3 length is 17 residues. The CDR3 is CAISESPLKSSYNEQFF. CDR3 coding DNA: TGTGCCATCAGTGAGTCGCCGCTAAAGAGCTCCTACAATGAGCAGTTCTTC.

A remark on this clone: Other DNA sequences from this sample encode an identical CDR3 as well. The V and J genes are TRBV7-2 and TRBJ2-5, with D maybe TRBD2 (6 bases). Germline V CDR1 and CDR2: SGHTA, FQGNSA. V was trimmed by 0 bases and J by 4 bases, leaving 9 bases between them. The CDR3 is made up of 14 amino acids. The DNA for the CDR3 is TGTGCCAGCAGCTTAGCGGGGAGGCGAGAGACCCAGTACTTC. As protein: CASSLAGRRETQYF.

The V call is TRBV10-2, the J call TRBJ1-1; 8 nucleotides match TRBD1. V trimming: 7 bases; J trimming: 4 bases; junction bases outside the gene matches: 8. CDR3 length equals 14 residues. Per germline, CDR1 WSHSY and CDR2 SAAADI. As DNA, the CDR3 is TGCGCCAGCAACCCGACAGGGGCCCCCACTGAAGCTTTCTTT. Translated: CASNPTGAPTEAFF.

The chain recombines TRBV30 with TRBJ2-7, with D perhaps TRBD2 (7 bases). The CDR3 totals 11 residues. Germline CDR1 reads GTSNPN; CDR2 reads SVGIG (reference sequence). The ends were cut back, 5 bases at V and 9 bases at J, with 14 bases in the middle. CDR3 sequence reads: CAWGGVTGQYF. In nucleotides, the CDR3 is TGTGCCTGGGGGGGGGTGACAGGGCAGTACTTC.

The chain recombines TRBV18 with TRBJ2-7; TRBD2 might be the D (8 bases). The V and J ends lost 3 bases and 7 bases respectively, with 25 bases between them. The CDR3 has 17 residues. The germline V gene encodes CDR1 KGHSH and CDR2 LQKENI. CDR3 residues: CASSPYRGREGPMEQYF. For the CDR3, the DNA is TGTGCCAGCTCACCTTACAGGGGTCGGGAGGGCCCGATGGAGCAGTACTTC.

The CDR3 bases are TGTGCCAGCACTCGTGGGGGCAGTCCCACAGATACGCAGTATTTT. This translates into CASTRGGSPTDTQYF. The chain couples TRBV9 to TRBJ2-3, with D possibly being TRBD1 (6 bases). The CDR3 runs to 15 residues. From germline, CDR1 is SGDLS and CDR2 YYNGEE. V lost 6 bases and J lost 2, with 16 bases in between.

The chain has TRBV28 and TRBJ2-7; 8 positions agree with TRBD2. Germline assignment: CDR1 MDHEN and CDR2 SYDVKM. CDR3 length equals 14 residues. J was trimmed by 2 bases and V by 6 bases; bases with no gene match: 6. The chain's CDR3 is CASRLAGRTYEQYF. CDR3 DNA sequence: TGTGCCAGCAGGTTAGCGGGACGAACCTACGAGCAGTACTTC.

J is TRBJ2-5 and V is TRBV4-2, with D possibly TRBD2 on 7 matching bases. The DNA end is more similar to TRBJ2-7, so the J call may be wrong. The CDR3 is 17 amino acids. Germline CDR1 is LGHNA and CDR2 is YNFKEQ. CDR3 bases: TGTGCCAGCAGCCAAGAATACGGGGGGCCGTCGTTCTACGAGCAGTACTTC. Residues: CASSQEYGGPSFYEQYF.

This clone was detected once. An end of the junction does not agree with germline; a read error may underlie this. The chain combines TRBV7-9 with TRBJ1-2, with TRBD1 matching over 10 bases. This CDR3 has 14 amino acids. CDR1 SEHNR and CDR2 FQNEAQ come from the germline V gene (reference sequence). This CDR3 reads CSSSQDRGREGYTF. CDR3 in DNA: TGTTCCAGCAGCCAAGACAGGGGGCGTGAAGGCTACACCTTC.

The rearrangement links TRBV7-9 to TRBJ1-3, with 9 bases aligning to TRBD1. V lost 8 bases, J lost 2 bases, and 4 bases stayed unmatched. The CDR3 extends over 14 amino acids. Germline-derived CDR1 and CDR2 are SEHNR and FQNEAQ (reference sequence). CDR3 in amino acids: CASDRGGTGNTIYF. CDR3 in DNA: TGTGCCAGCGACAGGGGGGGAACTGGAAACACCATATATTTT.

The chain's CDR3 is CASTPMGGSGANVLTF. Written as DNA, the CDR3 is TGTGCCAGCACCCCGATGGGGGGATCTGGGGCCAACGTCCTGACTTTC. The chain is built from TRBV5-4 and TRBJ2-6; a weak D match, TRBD2 (6 bases). Germline lookup yields CDR1 SGHNT and CDR2 YYREEE (reference sequence). The ends were cut back, 6 bases at V and 1 base at J, with 14 bases in the middle. The CDR3 has 16 amino acids.